This TCR beta chain was identified during a study of Siglec-9 on CD8 T cells in melanoma. Study-level points and caveats: An effector memory CD8+ subset marked by Siglec-9 reportedly appeared to gather in melanoma.

The method was immunoSEQ multiplex PCR; TCRdb's version includes in-frame clones alone and lacks a portion of them. The sample carries more than 25,000 clones, about 80% recorded once. CDR3 length: 16 amino acids. The germline CDR1 and CDR2 sequences are SGHRS and YFSETQ. The V end was cut by 0 bases, the J end by 0 bases, with 12 bases between. Note on this clone: Its antigen is not identified.

The sequencing sample was made of Siglec-9- CD8+ T cells sorted from blood. This chain connects TRBV5-1 to TRBJ2-5; TRBD2 is a possible D gene (5 bases). The clonotype originates from a human donor in good health. The CDR3, as DNA: TGCGCCAGCAGCTTGGCCCACACTAGGTACCAAGAGACCCAGTACTTC. This encodes CASSLAHTRYQETQYF.